Presented here are 4 T cell receptor beta chains from one specimen sequenced in a study of Tregs in tolerant kidney transplant recipients. The repertoire was sequenced with immunoSEQ multiplex PCR; TCRdb's copy has only in-frame clones and lacks some. This sample has 240,000 or so clones, with more than 65% found just once. Material: CD4+ T cells from blood. The receptors here all came from a human donor in good health.

The V gene is TRBV9, the J gene TRBJ1-2; D is ambiguous. V was shortened by 0 bases and J by 8 bases, with 17 bases between the two germline ends. The germline gives CDR1 SGDLS, CDR2 YYNGEE. CDR3 length: 15 residues. The CDR3 spells CASSVVSGLSGGYTF. The CDR3 DNA follows: TGTGCCAGCAGCGTAGTATCCGGACTCTCCGGGGGCTACACCTTC.

The chain links TRBV30 to TRBJ1-2; D ambiguous. Between the trimmed V and J ends, which lost 0 bases and 0 bases, there was a span of 17 bases. The CDR3 is 17 amino acids. Germline CDR1 is GTSNPN and CDR2 is SVGIG (reference sequence). In nucleotides, the CDR3 is TGTGCCTGGAGTGTAAACTTTGGGTCAGTCCCTAACTATGGCTACACCTTC. Translation: CAWSVNFGSVPNYGYTF.

V gene TRBV6-5 combines with J gene TRBJ1-1, with 8 bases that match TRBD1. V lost 4 bases, J lost 5 bases, and 3 bases stayed unmatched. The CDR3 covers 13 residues. Germline CDR1 reads MNHEY; CDR2 reads SVGAGI. The CDR3 region has the DNA TGTGCCAGCAGTTCAACAGGGGGGACTGAAGCTTTCTTT. Protein sequence: CASSSTGGTEAFF.

A single count supports this clone. Here the CDR3 reads CASSGNTQGEAFF. DNA of the CDR3: TGTGCCAGCAGTGGGAACACCCAGGGCGAAGCTTTCTTT. V is TRBV2 and J is TRBJ1-1, with a weak D call TRBD1 (5 bases). The CDR3 runs 13 residues. Trimming cost V 4 bases and J 8 bases, with 14 bases left between them. Germline CDR1 is SNHLY and CDR2 is FYNNEI.